One sample yielded the 27 T cell receptor beta chains listed below, sequenced in a study of blood T cell repertoires in COVID-19 (dated by TCRdb to about 2020). Library generation was performed with the immunoSEQ multiplex PCR assay. Here the immuneACCESS table is served through TCRdb, limited to in-frame sequences with V and J called. Missing clones are a known gap in these copies; in checked studies unresolved V genes cover under half, and the rest lacks a known reason. This sample has under 15,000 clones in its table, and around 90% of those were observed once. The ten largest clones add up to 13% to 15% of the sample. The specimen sequenced was peripheral blood. These TCRs come from a human donor in a cohort sampled during active COVID-19.

J is TRBJ1-3 and V is TRBV7-7; D perhaps matches TRBD1 (6 bases). The V and J ends lost 4 bases and 4 bases respectively, with 8 bases between them. The CDR3 spans 13 residues. CDR1 is SSHAT, CDR2 FNYEAQ, per germline (reference sequence). CDR3 coding DNA: TGTGCCAGCAGCTCCGGACAGGGAAACACCATATATTTT. This codes for CASSSGQGNTIYF.

The chain combines TRBV5-5 with TRBJ2-1; 12 bases map to TRBD2. The V gene end was trimmed by 0 bases and the J gene end by 8 bases; junction bases not matched to a gene: 6. Germline V gene lookup returns CDR1 SGHKS and CDR2 YYEKEE (reference sequence). CDR3 length equals 16 residues. CDR3 nucleotides: TGTGCCAGCAGCTTGGCCCCTAGCGGGAGGGGAGATGAGCAGTTCTTC. Translated, it gives CASSLAPSGRGDEQFF.

The chain has TRBV9 and TRBJ2-1, with 8 bases identical to TRBD2. The ends lost 0 bases at V and 7 bases at J; junction bases unmatched: 6. CDR1 is SGDLS and CDR2 is YYNGEE in the germline V gene. The CDR3 has 15 residues. CDR3 sequence (DNA): TGTGCCAGCAGCGTAGCGGGACTAGGAATTAATGAGCAGTTCTTC. Its translation is CASSVAGLGINEQFF.

The CDR3: CASSLATARQETQYF. The CDR3 DNA is TGCGCCAGCAGCCTTGCTACCGCTAGACAAGAGACCCAGTACTTC. The J gene is TRBJ2-5, the V gene TRBV5-1; no firm D call. The CDR3 has 15 amino acids. Germline V gene data show CDR1 as SGHRS and CDR2 as YFSETQ. V was clipped by 4 bases and J by 2 bases, with 15 bases between them. The full variable domain, completed using reference TRBV5-1 and TRBJ2-5, is KAGVTQTPRYLIKTRGQQVTLSCSPISGHRSVSWYQQTPGQGLQFLFEYFSETQRNKGNFPGRFSGRQFSNSRSEMNVSTLELGDSALYLCASSLATARQETQYFGPGTRLLVL.

The chain couples TRBV19 to TRBJ2-2, with unresolved D. Germline CDR1 reads LNHDA; CDR2 reads SQIVND (reference sequence). The CDR3 sequence is 15 residues long. V was trimmed by 2 bases and J by 4 bases, leaving 11 bases between them. The CDR3 coding sequence is TGTGCCAGTAGTATAAAGTTCTCGGGCACCGGGGAGCTGTTTTTT. Encoded protein: CASSIKFSGTGELFF.

This clone was recorded only once. The chain is built from TRBV6-5 and TRBJ1-1; D gene unclear. The length of the CDR3 is 11 residues. Germline assignment: CDR1 MNHEY and CDR2 SVGAGI. V lost 6 bases to trimming and J lost 8 bases, with 10 bases between them. The CDR3 DNA reads as TGTGCCAGCAGCTCTCGAGGGGAAGCTTTCTTT. It codes for CASSSRGEAFF.

The chain uses TRBV5-8 and TRBJ2-5; D is ambiguous. Per germline, CDR1 SGHTS and CDR2 YDEGEE. Trimming removed 5 bases at V and 5 bases at J, with 13 bases between. This CDR3 region has 13 residues. CDR3 bases: TGTGCCAGCAGGGTACACCCCATGGAGACCCAGTACTTC. This encodes CASRVHPMETQYF.

The gene calls are TRBV5-4 and TRBJ2-5, with a tentative D call TRBD1 (6 bases). The CDR3 runs to 14 residues. Trimming stripped 0 bases from V and 1 base from J, with 7 bases between. Germline values: CDR1 SGHNT, CDR2 YYREEE (reference sequence). The CDR3: CASSLAGAQETQYF. The CDR3 DNA reads TGTGCCAGCAGCTTGGCAGGGGCCCAAGAGACCCAGTACTTC.

This clone was seen only once. The chain is built from TRBV11-2 and TRBJ2-1; possibly TRBD2 for D (6 bases). Germline loops: CDR1 SGHAT, CDR2 FQNNGV. The CDR3 runs 14 residues. Deletions cut 5 bases from V and 9 bases from J, with 17 bases between. This CDR3 reads CASSPQTSWGEQFF. The DNA for the CDR3 is TGTGCCAGCAGCCCCCAGACTAGTTGGGGTGAGCAGTTCTTC.

V gene TRBV7-9 combines with J gene TRBJ1-1, with 8 bases matching TRBD1. CDR3 length: 13 amino acids. The trim removed 1 base at V and 10 bases at J, leaving 5 bases unmatched. Germline CDR1 reads SEHNR; CDR2 reads FQNEAQ (reference sequence). This CDR3 reads CASSLGTGGAAFF. The DNA for the CDR3 is TGTGCCAGCAGCTTAGGAACAGGGGGGGCAGCTTTCTTT.

The chain's CDR3 is CASSLIQGEAFF. DNA for the CDR3: TGTGCCAGCAGCTTAATACAGGGAGAAGCTTTCTTT. The chain employs TRBV11-2 and TRBJ1-1; D possibly corresponds to TRBD1 (6 bases). Germline lookup yields CDR1 SGHAT and CDR2 FQNNGV. The V end lost 2 bases, the J end lost 8 bases, and 9 bases lay between the germline ends. This CDR3 comprises 12 residues.

The J gene is TRBJ1-2, the V gene TRBV3-1 (or the pseudogene TRBV3-2), with D tentatively TRBD1 (5 bases). V lost 0 bases to trimming and J lost 6 bases, with 14 bases between them. The germline gives CDR1 LGHDT, CDR2 YNNKEL (reference sequence). The length of the CDR3 is 15 residues. The CDR3 bases are TGTGCCAGCAGCCAAGATGGGGGGGAGTGGAATGGCTACACCTTC. As protein: CASSQDGGEWNGYTF.

The chain carries TRBV5-3 and TRBJ2-3; 12 bases align to TRBD2. TRBV5-3 is identified as an open reading frame with a role that is uncertain. The CDR3 extends over 17 amino acids. Germline trimming cut 4 bases from V and 6 bases from J; bases unmatched to any gene: 12. Written as DNA, the CDR3 is TGTGCCAGAAGCCACGGACTAGCGGGGACCCGGGTCGATACGCAGTATTTT. Translating it yields CARSHGLAGTRVDTQYF.

The chain has TRBV18 and TRBJ2-1; 10 bases are a match to TRBD2. Germline assignment: CDR1 KGHSH and CDR2 LQKENI. Trimming at V came to 4 bases and at J to 4 bases, leaving 4 bases not matched to a gene. This CDR3 spans 15 amino acids. In DNA form, the CDR3 reads TGTGCCAGCTCACGGACTAGCGGCAAGTACAATGAGCAGTTCTTC. It yields the protein CASSRTSGKYNEQFF. The variable domain in full, with the rest retrieved from reference TRBV18 and TRBJ2-1, is NAGVMQNPRHLVRRRGQEARLRCSPMKGHSHVYWYRQLPEEGLKFMVYLQKENIIDESGMPKERFSAEFPKEGPSILRIQQVVRGDSAAYFCASSRTSGKYNEQFFGPGTRLTVL.

The V gene is TRBV6-5, the J gene TRBJ2-3, with D possibly TRBD2 on 6 matching bases. The V end lost 4 bases, the J end lost 4 bases, and 18 bases lay between the germline ends. Germline lookup yields CDR1 MNHEY and CDR2 SVGAGI. The CDR3 contains 16 residues. The CDR3 is CASSSFRGREADTQYF. CDR3 DNA sequence: TGTGCCAGCAGTTCCTTCCGGGGGAGAGAGGCAGATACGCAGTATTTT.

The rearrangement joins TRBV27 to TRBJ2-7; tentative D call: TRBD1 (5 bases). From germline, CDR1 is MNHEY and CDR2 SMNVEV (reference sequence). CDR3 length: 14 residues. Trimming removed 2 bases from V and 4 bases from J, with 12 bases in between. The CDR3 reads CASSLKGSGYEQYF. The CDR3 DNA reads as TGTGCCAGCAGTTTAAAGGGGTCTGGGTACGAGCAGTACTTC.

V and J are TRBV29-1 and TRBJ1-1, with TRBD1 identical over 8 bases. V shed 1 base and J 4 bases; nucleotides not matched to a gene: 5. Germline assignment: CDR1 SQVTM and CDR2 ANQGSEA. The CDR3 runs 14 residues. The CDR3: CSVEVITGGTEAFF. Here the CDR3 DNA reads TGCAGCGTTGAAGTAATAACAGGGGGCACTGAAGCTTTCTTT.

The count of this clone is one. Written as DNA, the CDR3 is TGTGCCAGTAGTTCCCAGGACACCCAGCCCACAGATACGCAGTATTTT. It encodes CASSSQDTQPTDTQYF. The V and J genes are TRBV19 and TRBJ2-3; tentative D call: TRBD1 (5 bases). Germline CDR1 LNHDA, CDR2 SQIVND (reference sequence). V gave up 5 bases and J gave up 2 bases, with 17 bases separating them. This CDR3 has 16 amino acids.

The rearrangement uses TRBV29-1 and TRBJ2-3; D perhaps matches TRBD2 (6 bases). Germline assignment: CDR1 SQVTM and CDR2 ANQGSEA. CDR3 length: 16 residues. The V end was cut by 2 bases, the J end by 2 bases, with 17 bases between. The CDR3 nucleotides read TGCAGCGTTGAACTTTCGACGGCGGGGTACACAGATACGCAGTATTTT. Amino acid sequence: CSVELSTAGYTDTQYF.

The rearrangement joins TRBV3-1 (or the pseudogene TRBV3-2) to TRBJ1-1, with TRBD1 as a possible D gene (5 bases). The length of the CDR3 is 12 residues. Trimming stripped 3 bases from V and 8 bases from J, with 10 bases between. Germline V gives CDR1 LGHDT, CDR2 YNNKEL (reference sequence). The CDR3 DNA reads as TGTGCCAGCAGCCAGACAGATATGGAAGCTTTCTTT. This sequence encodes CASSQTDMEAFF.

The gene calls are TRBV28 and TRBJ1-1, with 7 positions matching TRBD1. Germline V gene sequence: CDR1 MDHEN, CDR2 SYDVKM. This CDR3 is built from 13 residues. Trimming at V came to 9 bases and at J to 3 bases, leaving 7 bases not matched to a gene. The CDR3 region is CASRGGAHTEAFF. DNA for the CDR3: TGTGCCAGTCGAGGGGGCGCCCACACTGAAGCTTTCTTT.

The chain recombines TRBV7-2 with TRBJ2-3, with no clear D. Germline values: CDR1 SGHTA, CDR2 FQGNSA. This CDR3 has 16 amino acids. V lost 4 bases to trimming and J lost 0 bases, with 14 bases between them. CDR3 sequence reads: CASSSPMAPSTDTQYF. CDR3 bases: TGTGCCAGCAGCTCCCCCATGGCTCCTAGCACAGATACGCAGTATTTT.

The genes are TRBV5-1 and TRBJ2-2; possibly TRBD1 for D (6 bases). V lost 7 bases to trimming and J lost 3 bases, with 16 bases between them. The CDR3 is 15 residues long. Germline-derived CDR1 and CDR2 are SGHRS and YFSETQ. CDR3 DNA: TGCGCCAGCGGGGGCAGCGCGATCTACACCGGGGAGCTGTTTTTT. This codes for CASGGSAIYTGELFF.

The genes are TRBV11-2 and TRBJ1-2; 9 bases align to TRBD1. This CDR3 comprises 13 residues. V lost 5 bases and J lost 6; bases outside the gene matches: 4. Germline V gene data show CDR1 as SGHAT and CDR2 as FQNNGV. CDR3 DNA sequence: TGTGCCAGCAGCACGAGGACAGGGGATGGCTACACCTTC. Encoded protein: CASSTRTGDGYTF.

This clone was observed once. V is TRBV6-8 and J is TRBJ2-5; 14 nucleotides align to TRBD2. CDR1 and CDR2 from the germline V gene are MNHGY and SAAAGT. With 6 bases clipped from V and 4 bases from J, the junction kept 4 bases outside the gene matches. The CDR3 runs to 15 residues. This chain's CDR3 is CASRIGLAGGETQYF. The CDR3 DNA reads TGTGCCAGCAGAATTGGACTAGCGGGAGGAGAGACCCAGTACTTC.

V gene TRBV7-2 combines with J gene TRBJ1-2; no definite D call. Per the germline V gene, CDR1 is SGHTA and CDR2 is FQGNSA. Trimming left V 1 base short and J 2 bases short, with 5 bases between. The length of the CDR3 is 13 residues. The CDR3 loop is CASSLDTNYGYTF. CDR3 nucleotide sequence: TGTGCCAGCAGCTTAGACACCAACTATGGCTACACCTTC. Based on the CDR3 plus reference TRBV7-2 and TRBJ1-2, the full variable domain is GAGVSQSPSNKVTEKGKDVELRCDPISGHTALYWYRQSLGQGLEFLIYFQGNSAPDKSGLPSDRFSAERTGGSVSTLTIQRTQQEDSAVYLCASSLDTNYGYTFGSGTRLTVV.

Only one count was recorded for this clone. CDR3 sequence (DNA): TGTGCCAGCAGCTTACAGGGAAGCACAGATACGCAGTATTTT. Its protein is CASSLQGSTDTQYF. The chain is built from TRBV7-9 and TRBJ2-3; possible D gene TRBD1, 5 bases. Germline CDR1 and CDR2: SEHNR and FQNEAQ (reference sequence). The length of the CDR3 is 14 residues. V lost 2 bases and J 0 bases, leaving 6 bases between the germline ends.